The subject of this entry is one T cell receptor (beta chain). The antigen is not known. The CDR3 consists of 14 residues. From germline, CDR1 is SGHNT and CDR2 YYREEE (reference sequence). Trimming stripped 3 bases from V and 9 bases from J, with 16 bases between. This specimen belongs to a study of cytomegalovirus exposure and HLA in healthy donors. General study points: Further analysis, carried out later, found HLA-associated TCR beta chains more clonally expanded than equally common other chains. It was assumed in the presence/absence analyses that sequencing depth was roughly uniform across donors.

The PCR made use of 60 Vbeta and 13 Jbeta primers. Sequencing used immunoSEQ multiplex PCR; TCRdb keeps in-frame clones, though not all of them. The ten most abundant clones cover around 3.1% of a sample with roughly 39,000 clones. This rearrangement joins TRBV5-4 to TRBJ2-1; maybe TRBD2 (5 bases). Sequencing input: PBMCs. The clonotype comes from a woman aged 25-40 years in good health and CMV-seropositive. The CDR3, as DNA: TGTGCCAGCAGCTCGCCGAAGAGGGAAGGTGAGCAGTTCTTC. Its translation: CASSSPKREGEQFF.